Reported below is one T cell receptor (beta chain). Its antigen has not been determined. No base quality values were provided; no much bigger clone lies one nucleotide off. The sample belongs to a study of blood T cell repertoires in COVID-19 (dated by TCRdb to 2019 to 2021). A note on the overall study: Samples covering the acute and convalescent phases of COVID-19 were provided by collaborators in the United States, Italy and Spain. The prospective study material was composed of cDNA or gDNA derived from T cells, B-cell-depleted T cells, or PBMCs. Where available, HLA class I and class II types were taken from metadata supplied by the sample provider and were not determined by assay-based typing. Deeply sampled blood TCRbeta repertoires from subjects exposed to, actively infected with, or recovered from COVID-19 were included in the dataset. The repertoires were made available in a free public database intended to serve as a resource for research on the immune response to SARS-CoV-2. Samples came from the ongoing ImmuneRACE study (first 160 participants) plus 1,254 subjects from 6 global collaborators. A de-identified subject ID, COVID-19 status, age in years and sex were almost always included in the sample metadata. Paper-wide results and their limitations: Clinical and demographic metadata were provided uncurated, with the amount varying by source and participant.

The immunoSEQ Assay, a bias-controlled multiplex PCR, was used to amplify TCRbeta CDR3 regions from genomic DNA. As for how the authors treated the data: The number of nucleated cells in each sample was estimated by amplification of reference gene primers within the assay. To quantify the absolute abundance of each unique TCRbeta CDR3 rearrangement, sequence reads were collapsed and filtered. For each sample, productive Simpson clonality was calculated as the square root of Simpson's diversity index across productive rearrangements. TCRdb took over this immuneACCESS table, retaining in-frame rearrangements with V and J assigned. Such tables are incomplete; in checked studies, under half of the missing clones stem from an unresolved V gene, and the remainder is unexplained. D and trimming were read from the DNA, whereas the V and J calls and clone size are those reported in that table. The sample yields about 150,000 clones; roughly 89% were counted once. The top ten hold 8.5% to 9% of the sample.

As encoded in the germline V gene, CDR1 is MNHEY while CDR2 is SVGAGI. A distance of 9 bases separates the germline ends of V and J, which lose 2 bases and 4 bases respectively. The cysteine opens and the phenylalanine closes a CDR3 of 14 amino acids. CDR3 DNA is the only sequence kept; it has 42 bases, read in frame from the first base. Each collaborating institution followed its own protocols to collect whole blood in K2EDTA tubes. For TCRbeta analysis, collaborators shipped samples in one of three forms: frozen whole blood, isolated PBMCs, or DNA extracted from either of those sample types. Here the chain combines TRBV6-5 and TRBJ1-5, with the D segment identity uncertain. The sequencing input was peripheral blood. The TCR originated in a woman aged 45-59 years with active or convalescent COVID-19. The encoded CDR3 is CASSYGPRNQPQHF. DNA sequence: TGTGCCAGCAGTTACGGCCCGAGGAATCAGCCCCAGCATTTT.